The 20 T cell receptor beta chains below all came from one sample that was sequenced in a study of blood T cell repertoires in COVID-19 (TCRdb year 2020). The library was made by the immunoSEQ multiplex PCR assay. TCRdb holds this immuneACCESS table with in-frame rearrangements only. Some clones are missing; in checked studies, unresolved V genes explain under half, and the rest has no known cause. The sample records some 210,000 clones, more than 75% of which are singletons. Together, the top ten hold around 4.5% of the sample. Material: PBMCs or T cells enriched from blood (not recorded which). All receptors come from a man in his thirties or forties with acute COVID-19.

The rearrangement links TRBV7-6 to TRBJ2-5; 7 nucleotides line up with TRBD2. CDR1 and CDR2 (germline): SGHVS, FNYEAQ. Trimming removed 1 base from V and 2 bases from J; junction bases left unmatched: 7. The CDR3 length is 16 residues. The CDR3 bases are TGTGCCAGCAGCTTAGACCCGGGGGGACTTCAAGAGACCCAGTACTTC. This translates into CASSLDPGGLQETQYF.

The J gene is TRBJ2-1, the V gene TRBV5-1; D may be TRBD2 (6 bases). Germline V gene data show CDR1 as SGHRS and CDR2 as YFSETQ. V shed 1 base and J shed 0 bases, with 11 bases lying between them. There are 16 residues in the CDR3. The CDR3 nucleotides are TGCGCCAGCAGCTTGCTTAGCGGAAGCTCCTACAATGAGCAGTTCTTC. The encoded protein is CASSLLSGSSYNEQFF. The whole variable domain, filled in from reference TRBV5-1 and TRBJ2-1, reads KAGVTQTPRYLIKTRGQQVTLSCSPISGHRSVSWYQQTPGQGLQFLFEYFSETQRNKGNFPGRFSGRQFSNSRSEMNVSTLELGDSALYLCASSLLSGSSYNEQFFGPGTRLTVL.

This chain joins TRBV5-1 and TRBJ2-3, with D possibly TRBD1 on 6 matching bases. The V end was cut by 0 bases, the J end by 4 bases, with 12 bases between. Per the germline V gene, CDR1 is SGHRS and CDR2 is YFSETQ. The CDR3 contains 15 residues. CDR3 sequence reads: CASSLASRGADTQYF. CDR3 nucleotides: TGCGCCAGCAGCTTGGCCTCCAGGGGAGCAGATACGCAGTATTTT.

The chain is built from TRBV18 and TRBJ1-1; perhaps TRBD1 as D (5 bases). Germline V gene data show CDR1 as KGHSH and CDR2 as LQKENI. The length of the CDR3 is 13 residues. Deletions cut 5 bases from V and 0 bases from J, with 7 bases between. CDR3 residues: CASSSTVNTEAFF. CDR3 coding DNA: TGTGCCAGCTCATCGACAGTGAACACTGAAGCTTTCTTT.

This clone has only a few counts. This chain joins TRBV5-5 and TRBJ1-5; D call uncertain. This CDR3 is 15 amino acids long. V lost 5 bases to trimming and J lost 0 bases, with 12 bases between them. CDR1 and CDR2 (germline): SGHKS, YYEKEE (reference sequence). The CDR3 bases are TGTGCCAGCAGGTTAGACTCATATAGCAATCAGCCCCAGCATTTT. Its protein is CASRLDSYSNQPQHF.

The chain uses TRBV9 and TRBJ2-5; no firm D call. V lost 5 bases and J 3 bases, leaving 14 bases between the germline ends. The CDR3 consists of 14 residues. The germline gives CDR1 SGDLS, CDR2 YYNGEE. The DNA for the CDR3 is TGTGCCAGCAGTACAAGCACCCGGGAAGAGACCCAGTACTTC. Translation: CASSTSTREETQYF.

The chain uses TRBV6-1 and TRBJ1-4; a possible D gene is TRBD1 (6 bases). The CDR3 has 16 amino acids. V was cut by 2 bases and J by 7 bases, with 17 bases left in between. The germline V gene has CDR1 MNHNS and CDR2 SASEGT. The chain's CDR3 is CASSEFWGQGREKLFF. CDR3 DNA sequence: TGTGCCAGCAGTGAATTTTGGGGGCAGGGTCGTGAAAAACTGTTTTTT.

The genes are TRBV5-6 and TRBJ1-4; D call uncertain. Between the trimmed V and J ends, which lost 3 bases and 8 bases, there was a span of 17 bases. The CDR3 loop spans 15 amino acids. CDR1 is SGHDT and CDR2 is YYEEEE in the germline V gene. The CDR3 here is CASSSSGQAGEKLFF. The CDR3, as DNA: TGTGCCAGCAGCTCCTCGGGTCAAGCTGGAGAAAAACTGTTTTTT. Full variable domain (outside the CDR3, taken from reference TRBV5-6 and TRBJ1-4): DAGVTQSPTHLIKTRGQQVTLRCSPKSGHDTVSWYQQALGQGPQFIFQYYEEEERQRGNFPDRFSGHQFPNYSSELNVNALLLGDSALYLCASSSSGQAGEKLFFGSGTQLSVL.

This clone was recorded once. This chain joins TRBV11-3 and TRBJ1-4; perhaps TRBD1 as D (6 bases). Germline assignment: CDR1 SGHNT and CDR2 YENEEA. Deletions cut 2 bases from V and 8 bases from J, with 15 bases between. The CDR3 length is 15 residues. CDR3 amino acids: CASSLSRDNQEKLFF. Here the CDR3 DNA reads TGTGCCAGCAGCTTATCCCGGGACAACCAGGAAAAACTGTTTTTT.

The CDR3 sequence is CASSLDRAATNEKLFF. Here the CDR3 DNA reads TGTGCCAGCAGTCTGGACAGGGCGGCAACTAATGAAAAACTGTTTTTT. The genes are TRBV2 and TRBJ1-4; 8 nucleotides agree with TRBD1. The CDR3 extends over 16 amino acids. CDR1 SNHLY and CDR2 FYNNEI come from the germline V gene. V dropped 5 bases and J dropped 0; count of bases not matched to a gene: 5.

The gene calls are TRBV28 and TRBJ2-1; 12 bases line up with TRBD1. With V trimmed by 0 bases and J by 8 bases, 5 bases remained unmatched. Germline V gene data show CDR1 as MDHEN and CDR2 as SYDVKM. CDR3 length: 16 residues. CDR3 sequence reads: CASSLWGTGGTYEQFF. Here the CDR3 DNA reads TGTGCCAGCAGTTTATGGGGGACAGGGGGCACGTATGAGCAGTTCTTC. Filled out from reference TRBV28 and TRBJ2-1, the complete variable domain reads DVKVTQSSRYLVKRTGEKVFLECVQDMDHENMFWYRQDPGLGLRLIYFSYDVKMKEKGDIPEGYSVSREKKERFSLILESASTNQTSMYLCASSLWGTGGTYEQFFGPGTRLTVL.

This chain links TRBV5-1 with TRBJ2-7, with a weak D call TRBD1 (5 bases). CDR1 is SGHRS and CDR2 is YFSETQ in the germline V gene. The V end lost 3 bases, the J end lost 4 bases, and 11 bases lay between the germline ends. The CDR3 is 13 amino acids. The CDR3 loop reads CASSSRTRYEQYF. The CDR3 region has the DNA TGCGCCAGCAGCTCTCGGACACGTTACGAGCAGTACTTC.

The chain employs TRBV5-1 and TRBJ2-3, with a weak D call TRBD1 (7 bases). The CDR3 has 14 amino acids. Germline CDR1 SGHRS, CDR2 YFSETQ. V was trimmed by 4 bases and J by 7 bases, leaving 16 bases between them. The CDR3 nucleotides read TGCGCCAGCAGCCCTACAGGGGAGGCGTATACGCAGTATTTT. Translation: CASSPTGEAYTQYF.

The chain links TRBV4-2 to TRBJ1-1; no definite D call. Germline V gene lookup returns CDR1 LGHNA and CDR2 YNFKEQ. Trimming removed 4 bases at V and 0 bases at J, with 15 bases between. CDR3 length: 16 amino acids. For the CDR3, the DNA is TGTGCCAGCAGCCCAGGAGGGCGAGTAATGAACACTGAAGCTTTCTTT. This sequence encodes CASSPGGRVMNTEAFF.

The chain combines TRBV28 with TRBJ1-5; 8 bases map to TRBD1. Per the germline V gene, CDR1 is MDHEN and CDR2 is SYDVKM. Trimming took 8 bases from V and 3 from J; bases not matched to a gene: 12. The CDR3 totals 16 residues. CDR3 nucleotide sequence: TGTGCCAGCGACACCCTACAGACAGGGGTCAATCAGCCCCAGCATTTT. Amino acid sequence: CASDTLQTGVNQPQHF. The whole variable domain, filled in from reference TRBV28 and TRBJ1-5, reads DVKVTQSSRYLVKRTGEKVFLECVQDMDHENMFWYRQDPGLGLRLIYFSYDVKMKEKGDIPEGYSVSREKKERFSLILESASTNQTSMYLCASDTLQTGVNQPQHFGDGTRLSIL.

The chain joins TRBV10-2 to TRBJ1-2, with D perhaps TRBD1 (6 bases). With 6 bases removed from V and 5 bases from J, the gap between germline ends came to 25 bases. Per the germline V gene, CDR1 is WSHSY and CDR2 is SAAADI. This CDR3 is built from 17 residues. The CDR3 bases are TGCGCCAGCAGAGACCAGGGGCAGGGGAAGTTACCATATGGCTACACCTTC. Amino acid sequence: CASRDQGQGKLPYGYTF.

As DNA, the CDR3 is TGTGCCAGCAGCTTGGTAGGACTAGACTATGGCTACACCTTC. Translating it yields CASSLVGLDYGYTF. The chain couples TRBV28 to TRBJ1-2; D is uncertain. The CDR3 has 14 residues. Germline V gene data show CDR1 as MDHEN and CDR2 as SYDVKM. Trimming stripped 6 bases from V and 3 bases from J, with 14 bases between.

The CDR3 nucleotides read TGCGCCAGCAGCCAAGATGAAACACCCGTCTACGAGCAGTACTTC. Its translation is CASSQDETPVYEQYF. This chain connects TRBV4-1 to TRBJ2-7, with D uncertain. Germline V CDR1 and CDR2: MGHRA, YSYEKL. V lost 0 bases to trimming and J lost 3 bases, with 12 bases between them. There are 15 residues in the CDR3.

The chain recombines TRBV19 with TRBJ1-5; 8 nucleotides match TRBD1. The CDR3 is made up of 15 amino acids. V lost 6 bases to trimming and J lost 3 bases; unmatched junction nucleotides: 7. The germline V gene has CDR1 LNHDA and CDR2 SQIVND (reference sequence). The CDR3 is CASRWTGNPNQPQHF. CDR3 bases: TGTGCCAGTAGATGGACAGGGAATCCCAATCAGCCCCAGCATTTT.

The chain joins TRBV6-1 to TRBJ1-6; 10 positions agree with TRBD1. V shed 2 bases and J 10 bases; nucleotides not matched to a gene: 8. Germline loops: CDR1 MNHNS, CDR2 SASEGT. This CDR3 has 16 amino acids. The CDR3 region is CASSEIGTGERSPLHF. The CDR3 bases are TGTGCCAGCAGTGAAATTGGGACAGGGGAACGGTCACCCCTCCACTTT.